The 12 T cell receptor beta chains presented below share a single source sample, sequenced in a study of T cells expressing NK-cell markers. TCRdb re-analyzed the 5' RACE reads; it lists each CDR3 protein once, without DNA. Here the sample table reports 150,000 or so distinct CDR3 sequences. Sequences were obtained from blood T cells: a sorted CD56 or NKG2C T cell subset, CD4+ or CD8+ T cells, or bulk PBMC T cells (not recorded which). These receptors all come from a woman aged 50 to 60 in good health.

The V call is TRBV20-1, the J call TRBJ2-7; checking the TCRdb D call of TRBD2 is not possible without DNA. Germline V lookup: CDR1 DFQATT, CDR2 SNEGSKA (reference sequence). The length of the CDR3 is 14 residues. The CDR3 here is CSAPTASGTYEQYF.

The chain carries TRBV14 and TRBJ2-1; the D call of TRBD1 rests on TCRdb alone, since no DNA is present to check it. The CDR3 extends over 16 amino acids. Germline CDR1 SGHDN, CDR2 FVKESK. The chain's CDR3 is CASSAITGEVYNEQFF.

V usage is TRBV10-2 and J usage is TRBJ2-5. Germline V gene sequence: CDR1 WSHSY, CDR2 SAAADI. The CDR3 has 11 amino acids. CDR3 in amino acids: CASTGEETQYF.

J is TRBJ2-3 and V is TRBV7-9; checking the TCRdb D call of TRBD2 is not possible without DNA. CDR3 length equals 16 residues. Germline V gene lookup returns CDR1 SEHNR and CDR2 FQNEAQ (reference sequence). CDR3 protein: CASSLPLAGVEDTQYF.

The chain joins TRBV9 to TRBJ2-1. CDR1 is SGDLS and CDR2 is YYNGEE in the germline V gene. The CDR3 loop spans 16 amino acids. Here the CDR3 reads CASSVETGSSYNEQFF.

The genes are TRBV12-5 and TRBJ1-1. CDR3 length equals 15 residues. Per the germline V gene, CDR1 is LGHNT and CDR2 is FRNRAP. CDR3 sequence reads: CASGLVANPTPEAFF. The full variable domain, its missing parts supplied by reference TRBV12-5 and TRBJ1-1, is DARVTQTPRHKVTEMGQEVTMRCQPILGHNTVFWYRQTMMQGLELLAYFRNRAPLDDSGMPKDRFSAEMPDATLATLKIQPSEPRDSAVYFCASGLVANPTPEAFFGQGTRLTVV.

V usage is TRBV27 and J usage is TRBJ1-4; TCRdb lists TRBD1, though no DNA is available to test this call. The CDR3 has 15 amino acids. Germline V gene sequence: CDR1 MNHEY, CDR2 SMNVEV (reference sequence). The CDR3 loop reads CASSSVRQGGEKLFF.

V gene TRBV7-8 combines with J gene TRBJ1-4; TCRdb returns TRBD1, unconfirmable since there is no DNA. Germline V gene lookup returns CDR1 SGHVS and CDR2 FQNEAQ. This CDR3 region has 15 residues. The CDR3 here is CASSPWGGTNEKLFF.

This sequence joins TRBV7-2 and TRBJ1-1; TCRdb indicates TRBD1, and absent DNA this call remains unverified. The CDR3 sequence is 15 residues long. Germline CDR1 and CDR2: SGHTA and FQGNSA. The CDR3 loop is CASSPRDRGETEAFF. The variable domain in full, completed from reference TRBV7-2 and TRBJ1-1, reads GAGVSQSPSNKVTEKGKDVELRCDPISGHTALYWYRQSLGQGLEFLIYFQGNSAPDKSGLPSDRFSAERTGGSVSTLTIQRTQQEDSAVYLCASSPRDRGETEAFFGQGTRLTVV.

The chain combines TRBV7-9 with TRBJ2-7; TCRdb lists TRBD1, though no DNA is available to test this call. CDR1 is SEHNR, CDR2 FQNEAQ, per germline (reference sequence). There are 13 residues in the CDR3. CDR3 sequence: CASRRGQTYEQYF.

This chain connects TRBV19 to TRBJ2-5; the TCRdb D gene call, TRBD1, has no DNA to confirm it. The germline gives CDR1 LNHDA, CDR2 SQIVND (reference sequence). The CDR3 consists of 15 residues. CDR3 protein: CASSGSTGPQETQYF.

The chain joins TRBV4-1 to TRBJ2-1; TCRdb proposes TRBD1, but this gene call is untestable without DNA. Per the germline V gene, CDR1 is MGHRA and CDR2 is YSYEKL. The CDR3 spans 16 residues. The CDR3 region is CASSHPGGGLYNEQFF.